The 9 T cell receptor beta chains presented below share a single source sample, sequenced in a study of T cells in women clearing cervical HPV infection. Measured with immunoSEQ multiplex PCR; TCRdb has only the in-frame clones, and not every one. The sample data list under 20,000 clones. Sequencing was performed on blood buffy coat. The receptors originated from a woman between 18 and 70 years old with a cervical HPV16 infection that either progressed to CIN3+ or cleared (not recorded which).

For this clone: From the germline J gene comes the end of the CDR3, since the read stops 3 residues before it. This chain uses TRBV2 with TRBJ2-7, with a possible D match to TRBD2 (7 bases). V was shortened by 8 bases and J by 5 bases, with 13 bases between the two germline ends. The germline gives CDR1 SNHLY, CDR2 FYNNEI. The CDR3 loop spans 12 amino acids. The covered CDR3 bases are TGTGCCAGCCGGGGAGGGGGAAACGAG. As protein: CASRGGGNE. The full CDR3 reads CASRGGGNEQYF.

A remark on this clone: Read data end 3 residues before the CDR3 end; the end is taken from the germline J gene. The genes are TRBV30 and TRBJ2-7; a weak D match, TRBD2 (5 bases). The CDR3 is made up of 13 amino acids. The germline gives CDR1 GTSNPN, CDR2 SVGIG (reference sequence). V lost 3 bases and J lost 0, with 9 bases in between. The covered CDR3 bases are TGTGCCTGGAGCCGAGGGTCCTCCTACGAG. This codes for CAWSRGSSYE. From start to end, the CDR3 is CAWSRGSSYEQYF.

With respect to this clone: The read ends 3 residues shy of where the CDR3 ends; the end is completed using the germline J gene. The chain carries TRBV20-1 and TRBJ2-3, with D possibly matching TRBD2 (6 bases). The CDR3 has 15 amino acids. V was cut by 6 bases and J by 2 bases, with 18 bases left in between. The V gene's germline CDR1 is DFQATT and CDR2 SNEGSKA (reference sequence). The DNA read from the CDR3 is TGCAGTGCCACCCCCTCGGGGGTTTACACAGATACG. It encodes CSATPSGVYTDT. The full-length CDR3 reads as CSATPSGVYTDTQYF.

Of note for this clone: The sequence runs out 3 residues before the end of the CDR3; the remainder is reconstructed from the germline J gene. V is TRBV5-1 and J is TRBJ2-5; 15 bases are shared with TRBD2. There are 18 residues in the CDR3. The ends lost 3 bases at V and 4 bases at J; junction bases unmatched: 10. Germline CDR1 reads SGHRS; CDR2 reads YFSETQ. The CDR3 here is CASSSGLAGGQSGETQYF. Incomplete CDR3 DNA: TGCGCCAGCAGCTCTGGACTAGCGGGGGGGCAGAGCGGAGAGACC.

Comments on this clone: The read is 3 residues too short to cover the CDR3 end, so that end is filled in from the germline J gene. J is TRBJ1-2 and V is TRBV20-1; 8 bases align to TRBD1. Trimming took 2 bases from V and 0 from J; bases not matched to a gene: 8. Germline V gives CDR1 DFQATT, CDR2 SNEGSKA (reference sequence). There are 16 residues in the CDR3. The CDR3 spells CSARPKPGQANYGYTF. The sequenced CDR3 bases are TGCAGTGCTAGACCTAAACCGGGACAGGCTAACTATGGC.

The CDR3 here is CASSSANTGELFF. The CDR3 DNA, read in part, is TGTGCCAGCTCATCCGCGAACACCGGGGAG. The rearrangement links TRBV18 to TRBJ2-2, with no clear D. The CDR3 end is not reached by the read, which stops 3 residues before it; the germline J gene fills it in. CDR1 is KGHSH and CDR2 is LQKENI in the germline V gene. The V gene lost 5 bases and the J gene lost 0 bases, with 4 bases spanning the gap. This CDR3 is built from 13 residues.

A note on this clone: The read finishes 3 residues shy of the CDR3 end, and the germline J gene is used to complete it. This rearrangement joins TRBV18 to TRBJ2-7; no reliable D call. Germline assignment: CDR1 KGHSH and CDR2 LQKENI. This CDR3 comprises 16 residues. V shed 2 bases and J shed 0 bases, with 14 bases lying between them. Here the CDR3 reads CASSPRFLAPSYEQYF. The covered CDR3 bases are TGTGCCAGCTCACCAAGGTTTCTCGCTCCCTCCTACGAG.

Comments on this clone: The CDR3 extends 3 residues past the end of the read, so its final part is completed from the germline J gene. The chain couples TRBV4-1 to TRBJ2-1; TRBD2 agrees at 7 bases. The CDR3 consists of 17 residues. The ends lost 1 base at V and 0 bases at J; junction bases unmatched: 6. CDR1 MGHRA and CDR2 YSYEKL come from the germline V gene. The chain's CDR3 is CASSQAYGGSSYNEQFF. The sequenced CDR3 bases are TGCGCCAGCAGCCAAGCTTACGGGGGGAGCTCCTACAATGAG.

The CDR3 reads CASTPGLAGSETQYF. The sequenced part of the CDR3 DNA is TGTGCCAGCACCCCGGGACTAGCGGGGTCAGAGACC. V is TRBV2 and J is TRBJ2-5, with TRBD2 matching 13 bases. The read gets to within 3 residues of the CDR3 end, and the germline J gene fills in the rest. The CDR3 extends over 15 amino acids. The V gene's germline CDR1 is SNHLY and CDR2 FYNNEI. Trimming at V came to 7 bases and at J to 4 bases, leaving 6 bases not matched to a gene.